The 27 T cell receptor beta chains below come from one sample, sequenced in a study of tumor and adjacent non-tumor tissue in lung cancer. Three rounds of nested PCR, following a modified ARM-PCR protocol, produced the TCRbeta library. TCRdb re-derived calls from the multiplex PCR reads in MiXCR, one entry per CDR3 protein. Counted here are fewer than 120,000 distinct CDR3 sequences, approximately 84% occurring once; the ten biggest clones make up about 22%. This sample's RNA came from whole unsorted tissue. Sequencing used lung tumor tissue. These receptors all come from a man aged 70-80 years with non-small cell lung cancer.

The J gene is TRBJ2-7, the V gene TRBV5-1, with D perhaps assigned TRBD1 or TRBD2 (5 bases each). Trimming removed 4 bases at V and 6 bases at J, with 20 bases between. This CDR3 is 15 amino acids long. In germline, CDR1 is SGHRS, CDR2 YFSETQ. CDR3 loop: CASSTISGTAVEQYF. The CDR3 DNA is TGCGCCAGCAGCACGATTTCCGGGACGGCAGTCGAGCAGTACTTC.

On this clonotype: At one end, the junction sequence differs from germline, possibly due to a read error. The chain employs TRBV5-6 and TRBJ2-7; no clear D gene. Germline assignment: CDR1 SGHDT and CDR2 YYEEEE. The CDR3 extends over 11 amino acids. The CDR3 loop is CASTGSYEQYF. The CDR3 coding sequence is TGTGCCAGCACCGGATCCTACGAGCAGTATTTC.

Regarding this clonotype: At one end, the junction sequence differs from germline, possibly due to a read error. The V and J genes are TRBV29-1 and TRBJ1-2; no reliable D call. The CDR3 runs 11 residues. Germline CDR1 SQVTM, CDR2 ANQGSEA. The CDR3 reads CSVISHYGYTF. The CDR3, as DNA: TGCAGCGTGATTTCCCACTACGGCTACACCTTC.

The J gene is TRBJ2-1, the V gene TRBV11-2; D gene unclear. The CDR3 is 18 residues long. The germline V gene encodes CDR1 SGHAT and CDR2 FQNNGV. Trimming stripped 2 bases from V and 0 bases from J, with 17 bases between. In DNA, the CDR3 is TGTGCCAGCAGCTTACACGGGTGCGACTGGGCCTCCTACAATGAGCAGTTCTTC. This gives the protein CASSLHGCDWASYNEQFF.

In the case of this clonotype: Sequence at one end of the junction differs from germline and may be a read error. The rearrangement uses TRBV29-1 and TRBJ1-1; D is unclear. This CDR3 has 12 residues. Per germline, CDR1 SQVTM and CDR2 ANQGSEA. The chain's CDR3 is CSVVRERPEAFF. DNA of the CDR3: TGCAGCGTTGTGAGGGAGAGGCCTGAGGCTTTCTTT.

Worth noting for this clonotype: The junction departs from the called germline gene at one end, perhaps through a read error. This chain links TRBV29-1 with TRBJ2-1; D may be TRBD1 (5 bases). CDR3 length equals 14 residues. Germline CDR1 and CDR2: SQVTM and ANQGSEA. The CDR3 nucleotides read TGCAGCGTTTACAGGCCAAGCTCCTACAATGAGCAGCTCTTC. Its translation is CSVYRPSSYNEQLF.

This clonotype has just one count. The chain carries TRBV10-2 and TRBJ1-1; 10 bases fit TRBD1. This CDR3 comprises 12 residues. Germline trimming cut 10 bases from V and 13 bases from J; bases unmatched to any gene: 12. The germline V gene has CDR1 WSHSY and CDR2 SAAADI. The CDR3 DNA is TGCGCCACCAGGGACAGGGGCGCTGGAGATTTCTTT. It yields the protein CATRDRGAGDFF.

As concerns this clonotype: Germline and junction disagree at one end, which may indicate a read error. The chain combines TRBV28 with TRBJ2-5; tentative D call: TRBD1 (5 bases). Germline CDR1 reads MDHEN; CDR2 reads SYDVKM. The CDR3 is made up of 15 amino acids. The CDR3 sequence: CASSPVSAGKDTQYF. For the CDR3, the DNA is TGTGCCAGCAGTCCCGTATCAGCAGGGAAAGATACCCAGTACTTC.

Concerning this clonotype itself: The junction shows a germline mismatch at one end, possibly a read error. This chain joins TRBV6-1 and TRBJ1-1; 7 bases line up with TRBD1. Germline V gene sequence: CDR1 MNHNS, CDR2 SASEGT. This CDR3 comprises 13 residues. The CDR3 DNA reads TGTGCCGCCGGGATAGGGGGCTTTACTGAAGTTTTCTTT. It codes for CAAGIGGFTEVFF.

For this clonotype: One junction end disagrees with the germline gene, perhaps due to a read error. The chain employs TRBV12-3 or TRBV12-4 and TRBJ2-5; D perhaps matches TRBD2 (5 bases). This CDR3 is 15 amino acids long. CDR3 sequence reads: CASSGLVGVVETQCF. As DNA, the CDR3 is TGTGCCAGCAGCGGGCTAGTGGGAGTCGTGGAGACCCAGTGCTTC.

In regard to this clonotype: One end of the junction fails to match germline, which may point to a read error. The V and J genes are TRBV6-2 or TRBV6-3 and TRBJ2-3; perhaps TRBD1 as D (5 bases). The CDR3 consists of 17 residues. The germline CDR1 and CDR2 sequences are MNHEY and SVGEGT. The CDR3, as DNA: TGTGCCAGCAGTCACCCGATGACAGTAGGCCACCACGATACGCGGTATTTT. Protein product: CASSHPMTVGHHDTRYF.

Points on this clonotype: A much larger clonotype is one base distant, so this may be a read error. The rearrangement uses TRBV5-1 and TRBJ2-5; 8 nucleotides agree with TRBD1. Trimming took 0 bases from V and 9 from J; bases not matched to a gene: 7. This CDR3 spans 14 amino acids. The germline gives CDR1 SGHRS, CDR2 YFSETQ. The CDR3: CASSLGTQTGAQYF. In DNA form, the CDR3 reads TGCGCCAGCAGCTTGGGGACTCAGACAGGGGCCCAGTACTTC.

V and J are TRBV6-1 and TRBJ2-5; 8 nucleotides agree with TRBD2. The CDR3 is 14 amino acids. CDR1 and CDR2 from the germline V gene are MNHNS and SASEGT. Trimming cost V 10 bases and J 4 bases; bases outside gene matches: 11. Here the CDR3 reads CATRVPAGGETQYF. The CDR3 DNA is TGTGCCACCAGGGTACCGGCGGGAGGAGAGACCCAGTACTTC.

A word on this clonotype: Its ends do not fully match the called genes, so a read error is possible. CDR3 nucleotides: TGTGCCAGCAGAGGCCGGGCGGTAGCGGGCGTCGAGGAGCCGTTTTTT. Protein sequence: CASRGRAVAGVEEPFF. This chain links TRBV11-3 with TRBJ2-2; 7 positions agree with TRBD2. CDR3 length: 16 residues. The germline CDR1 and CDR2 sequences are SGHNT and YENEEA.

Details on this clonotype: A junction boundary mismatches the germline segment, possibly from a read error. This chain connects TRBV12-3 or TRBV12-4 to TRBJ2-7, with 9 positions matching TRBD2. The CDR3 is 16 residues long. The CDR3, as DNA: TGTGCCAACAGCCCCCATGCGGGGGGGGACTCCTACGAGCAATACTTC. Protein: CANSPHAGGDSYEQYF.

In the case of this clonotype: A junction boundary mismatches the germline segment, possibly from a read error. The chain couples TRBV10-2 to TRBJ1-1; 7 bases are a match to TRBD1. Germline assignment: CDR1 WSHSY and CDR2 SAAADI. The CDR3 length is 16 residues. This CDR3 is CANRRNTGAANTEVFF. The DNA for the CDR3 is TGCGCCAACAGGAGAAATACAGGGGCGGCAAACACTGAAGTTTTCTTT.

The V call is TRBV7-8, the J call TRBJ2-7; 9 bases match TRBD2. The CDR3 has 16 residues. J was trimmed by 13 bases and V by 4 bases; bases with no gene match: 20. The germline gives CDR1 SGHVS, CDR2 FQNEAQ. CDR3 in DNA: TGTGCCAGCAGCTACTCCGGGACTAGCATGGCCTACGTGCAATACTTC. Protein product: CASSYSGTSMAYVQYF. Full variable domain (missing parts from reference TRBV7-8 and TRBJ2-7): GAGVSQSPRYKVAKRGQDVALRCDPISGHVSLFWYQQALGQGPEFLTYFQNEAQLDKSGLPSDRFFAERPEGSVSTLKIQRTQQEDSAVYLCASSYSGTSMAYVQYFGPGTRLTVT.

V gene TRBV21-1 combines with J gene TRBJ2-5; the D segment call TRBD1 is taken from the table without a DNA check. TRBV21-1 represents a pseudogene. CDR3 length equals 18 residues. The CDR3 is CASTPICPGRGAAETQYF. The CDR3 DNA follows: TGTGCCAGCACACCAATCTGCCCCGGGCGGGGGGCTGCGGAGACCCAGTACTTC.

The chain joins TRBV29-1 to TRBJ1-1; the D is unclear. The ends were cut back, 7 bases at V and 4 bases at J, with 16 bases in the middle. This CDR3 contains 13 residues. The germline V gene has CDR1 SQVTM and CDR2 ANQGSEA. The CDR3 reads CSGKMSRFTEAFF. In DNA, the CDR3 is TGCAGCGGTAAAATGAGTCGATTCACTGAAGCTTTCTTT.

A word on this clonotype: Given the absence of the conserved phenylalanine or tryptophan at the CDR3 end, a read error is likely. The chain recombines TRBV20-1 with TRBJ2-3; D is ambiguous. The length of the CDR3 is 12 residues. Trimming stripped 1 base from V and 5 bases from J, with 7 bases between. Germline V gene lookup returns CDR1 DFQATT and CDR2 SNEGSKA (reference sequence). For the CDR3, the DNA is TGCAGTGCTAGAGCATCGATAGATACGCAGTATTGT. Protein: CSARASIDTQYC.

This clonotype was recorded once. The CDR3 does not close with the conserved phenylalanine or tryptophan, likely indicating a read error. The V call is TRBV11-3, the J call TRBJ2-1; a possible D gene is TRBD2 (6 bases). The CDR3 totals 15 residues. Germline V CDR1 and CDR2: SGHNT, YENEEA. The germline V and J ends were trimmed by 1 base and 11 bases, with 18 bases remaining between them. The CDR3, as DNA: TGTGCCAGCAGCTTAGTAGTGGAGGGTCCGAATAAGCAGTTCTAC. Protein product: CASSLVVEGPNKQFY.

Worth noting for this clonotype: An end of the junction does not agree with germline; a read error may underlie this. This chain uses TRBV29-1 with TRBJ2-5, with 9 bases identical to TRBD2. There are 14 residues in the CDR3. Germline V gives CDR1 SQVTM, CDR2 ANQGSEA. In nucleotides, the CDR3 is TGCAGCGCCATAGGGACTAGCAGTTCGGAGACCCACTACTTC. It translates to CSAIGTSSSETHYF.

The J gene is TRBJ2-1, the V gene TRBV6-5, with D perhaps TRBD2 (6 bases). From germline, CDR1 is MNHEY and CDR2 SVGAGI. Trimming took off 2 bases at V and 6 bases at J, with 17 bases between the two ends. The CDR3 contains 16 residues. The CDR3 loop reads CASSYVDGRRGNEQFF. The CDR3, as DNA: TGTGCCAGCAGTTACGTCGACGGAAGGAGGGGCAATGAGCAGTTCTTC.

The chain is built from TRBV28 and TRBJ1-5; D call uncertain. V lost 8 bases and J lost 5, with 31 bases in between. CDR1 is MDHEN and CDR2 is SYDVKM in the germline V gene. This CDR3 comprises 19 residues. The CDR3 DNA reads as TGTGCCAGCGGTCTCCCTATGGCGGGTTCAGAAGCAAATTATCAGCCCCAGCATTTT. Protein sequence: CASGLPMAGSEANYQPQHF. Looking up the rest from reference TRBV28 and TRBJ1-5 gives the full variable domain: DVKVTQSSRYLVKRTGEKVFLECVQDMDHENMFWYRQDPGLGLRLIYFSYDVKMKEKGDIPEGYSVSREKKERFSLILESASTNQTSMYLCASGLPMAGSEANYQPQHFGDGTRLSIL.

Regarding this clonotype: One end of the junction does not line up with germline, which may come from a read error. This sequence joins TRBV29-1 and TRBJ1-2; D gene ambiguous. This CDR3 spans 14 amino acids. Germline V gene lookup returns CDR1 SQVTM and CDR2 ANQGSEA. CDR3 sequence reads: CGAERGKVNYGYTF. The CDR3 bases are TGCGGCGCCGAGAGAGGGAAGGTTAACTATGGATACACCTTC.

Remarks on this clonotype: At one end the junction does not follow the germline gene, possibly because of a read error. The chain recombines TRBV11-1 with TRBJ2-5, with D tentatively TRBD2 (5 bases). CDR3 size: 15 residues. CDR1 SGHAT and CDR2 FQDESV come from the germline V gene (reference sequence). CDR3 sequence reads: CASSLGKTNQETQYF. For the CDR3, the DNA is TGTGCAAGCAGCCTGGGTAAGACTAATCAAGAGACCCAGTATTTC.

Regarding this clonotype: A much bigger clone sits one base away, suggesting this may be a read error. As DNA, the CDR3 is TGTGCCAGCAGTTTCATAGGGCGGGACAAGCAGTACTTC. It is translated as CASSFIGRDKQYF. V gene TRBV12-3 or TRBV12-4 combines with J gene TRBJ2-7; perhaps D is TRBD1 or TRBD2 (6 bases each). V was clipped by 3 bases and J by 8 bases, with 14 bases between them. CDR3 size: 13 residues.